The clone carrying this T cell receptor (beta chain) was seen just once. This entry is derived from a study of blood T cell repertoires in COVID-19. Study-level information: COVID-19 samples collected from the United States, Italy and Spain covered acute and convalescent phases. PBMCs, B-cell-depleted T cells, or T cells were the source of the cDNA or gDNA that made up the material.

V gave up 5 bases and J gave up 8 bases, with 10 bases separating them. CDR1 MNHEY and CDR2 SMNVEV come from the germline V gene (reference sequence). The CDR3 has 12 amino acids. In the study's own analysis: Nucleated cell number was recorded as an estimate derived from reference gene primer amplification. Clones were sequenced by immunoSEQ multiplex PCR, and TCRdb holds only the in-frame ones, with some missing. From that table come the V and J calls and clone size; the DNA was used to work out D and trimming. The sample shows 210,000 or so clones, about 83% of them seen only once. The Seattle patients, enrolled during active infection, were followed longitudinally.

The sequenced sample consisted of peripheral blood. The TCR sequence derives from a woman aged 30 to 39 with COVID-19, enrolled during active disease. The chain combines TRBV27 with TRBJ1-5, with D unclear. The CDR3 bases are TGTGCCAGCAGTACGTTCGGGGAGCCCCAGCATTTT. It yields the protein CASSTFGEPQHF.